This T cell receptor beta chain was documented in a study of T cell responses to AZD1222 COVID-19 vaccine. General observations from the study: Once two AZD1222 doses were given, Spike-specific TCR breadth and depth went up. A mostly white British donor set with more females was recruited, and clonal diversity was possibly underestimated. Seropositive at baseline were only a handful of AZD1222 recipients. Dominant CD4 TCR responses targeted spike regions 160-218 and 743-854.

Trimming took 7 bases from V and 1 from J, leaving 10 bases between them. Per the germline V gene, CDR1 is MDHEN and CDR2 is SYDVKM. The CDR3 has 13 residues. Produced via immunoSEQ multiplex PCR; TCRdb's table is partial and in-frame only. The sample includes around 140,000 clones, 75% to 85% of them seen just once. Regarding this clone: The antigen is not known.

This sequence originates from an adult who received the MenACWY meningococcal vaccine as a control. The V and J genes are TRBV28 and TRBJ1-2; D unresolved. The specimen was peripheral blood, collected 28 days after the second dose of the MenACWY control vaccine. The CDR3 DNA is TGTGCCAGCAATGGGCTTTTTAACTATGGCTACACCTTC. Protein sequence: CASNGLFNYGYTF.